This T cell receptor (beta chain) was recorded in a study of CD8+CD57+ T cells in acquired aplastic anemia. Study context: Sorting CD4+ and CD8+ cells gave DNA averaging 3.2 ug.

Study-wide points: Controls did not differ significantly from patients in CD8+ Simpson's diversity. In common between the patients and the controls were twenty-nine CD8+ CDR3 sequences.

On this clonotype itself: Its antigen is as yet unknown.

The CDR3 has 12 residues. Germline CDR1 reads SGHTA; CDR2 reads FQGNSA. V lost 6 bases, J lost 5 bases, and 4 bases stayed unmatched. Genomic DNA templated the TCR beta VDJ and CDR3 profiling. Using its own MiXCR run on the reads, TCRdb lists one record per CDR3 protein. The data hold about 190,000 distinct CDR3 sequences, with around 66% observed a single time. The chain joins TRBV7-2 to TRBJ2-7; 7 nucleotides line up with TRBD1. The sequence was collected from a human donor with severe aplastic anemia or a healthy control (not recorded which). Sequenced material: sorted CD4+, CD8+, or CD8+CD57+ T cells (not recorded which) from PBMCs. This chain's CDR3 is CASRATGHEQYF. As DNA, the CDR3 is TGTGCCAGCAGAGCGACAGGGCACGAGCAGTACTTC.